This T cell receptor (beta chain) is drawn from a study of blood T cell repertoires in COVID-19. Study summary: Samples of COVID-19 (acute and convalescent) were obtained from the United States, Italy and Spain.

Produced via immunoSEQ multiplex PCR; TCRdb's table is partial and in-frame only. The sample has approximately 170,000 clones; more than 70% are singletons. Participant age was roughly 18 to 95 years, and participants resided in approximately 24 US areas. Participants were placed into cohorts based on the clinical history they reported. This clone is a singleton in its sample. Germline V gene data show CDR1 as LGHNT and CDR2 as FRNRAP. The ends lost 3 bases at V and 3 bases at J; junction bases unmatched: 7. The CDR3 covers 16 residues. The sample taken for sequencing was PBMCs or T cells enriched from blood (not recorded which). V is TRBV12-5 and J is TRBJ2-3; 9 bases agree with TRBD2. The source is a man aged 35-49 years who had recovered from COVID-19. In DNA form, the CDR3 reads TGTGCTAGTGGTTTAGGGCGGGGGGGCGTGACAGATACGCAGTATTTT. Its protein product is CASGLGRGGVTDTQYF. The full variable domain, in which reference TRBV12-5 and TRBJ2-3 provide the parts outside the CDR3, is DARVTQTPRHKVTEMGQEVTMRCQPILGHNTVFWYRQTMMQGLELLAYFRNRAPLDDSGMPKDRFSAEMPDATLATLKIQPSEPRDSAVYFCASGLGRGGVTDTQYFGPGTRLTVL.